The TCR beta chain described here comes from a study of blood T cell repertoires in COVID-19. The wider study: Some COVID-19 samples were acute and others convalescent; all came from the United States, Italy and Spain.

The length of the CDR3 is 14 residues. Germline V gene lookup returns CDR1 SGHNT and CDR2 YYREEE (reference sequence). Trimming took off 3 bases at V and 1 base at J, with 10 bases between the two ends. Clones were sequenced by immunoSEQ multiplex PCR, and TCRdb holds only the in-frame ones, with some missing. This table holds about 71,000 clones, around 90% found once. This clone appeared a single time. The TCR was taken from a human donor in a cohort sampled during active COVID-19. Specimen: peripheral blood. This chain joins TRBV5-4 and TRBJ1-1; the D gene is possibly TRBD1 (6 bases). CDR3 nucleotide sequence: TGTGCCAGCAGCTGGGGAGGGGGGAACACTGAAGCTTTCTTT. Its protein product is CASSWGGGNTEAFF.